The rows below give T cell receptor beta chains drawn from one sample of a study of OX40 agonist ivuxolimab in advanced cancers. Assay used: immunoSEQ multiplex PCR; TCRdb lists only in-frame clones, some missing. This sample has tens of thousands of clones, with approximately 86% found just once. The specimen comprised CD4+ or CD8+ T cells sorted from blood, sampled in a trial of the OX40 agonist ivuxolimab. The origin of the receptors is an adult with an advanced solid tumor such as melanoma, head and neck, liver or kidney cancer. The CDR3 runs from the conserved cysteine through the conserved F or W. Fields, in order: clone size, J gene, V gene, CDR3 protein. Some rows mark clone size as missing; the rest say once, few, many or name a class of expanded clone.

>once|TRBJ1-1|TRBV27
CASSFQLNTEAFF
>-|TRBJ2-1|TRBV19
CASSLRTDYNEQFF
>-|TRBJ1-1|TRBV11-1
CASSLVGDFEMNTEAFF
>-|TRBJ2-7|TRBV27
CASSLVLSQVYEQYF
>-|TRBJ2-4|TRBV19
CASSISAGVGNIQYF
>-|TRBJ2-1|TRBV21-1
CASSKDRESNNEQFF
>-|TRBJ2-2|TRBV6-1
CASSEGDRDTGELFF
>once|TRBJ2-7|TRBV4-3
CASSQVSRGPTYEQYF
>-|TRBJ2-1|TRBV25-1
CASSEYGAGGGYNEQFF
>-|TRBJ2-1|TRBV5-1
CASSSEGPPTGNEQFF
>-|TRBJ2-5|TRBV5-8
CASSPRTGGTQETQYF
>once|TRBJ2-1|TRBV27
CASSSLLGKGANNEQFF
>-|TRBJ2-3|TRBV6-5
CASSYTSGGTDTQYF
>-|TRBJ2-7|TRBV4-1
CASSQGNSGNSYEQYF
>-|TRBJ2-3|TRBV9
CASSPRLADTDTQYF
>-|TRBJ2-7|TRBV13
CASSSPTSGIYEQYF
>-|TRBJ2-2|TRBV20-1
CSAWSAGELFF
>-|TRBJ2-7|TRBV5-6
CASSPTGSNYEQYF
>-|TRBJ1-5|TRBV4-1
CASSQGGGGWPQHF
>-|TRBJ2-1|TRBV12-5
CASGLGQGARNEQFF
>-|TRBJ2-3|TRBV29-1
CSVEDRALYDTQYF
>-|TRBJ1-4|TRBV6-5
CASRAFVGSDEKLFF
>few|TRBJ1-2|TRBV30
CAWSLGTGHGYTF
>-|TRBJ1-2|TRBV11-2
CASSPYPGVDYGYTF
>-|TRBJ2-7|TRBV27
CASSINRDGPSYEQYF
>-|TRBJ2-3|TRBV4-1
CASSQGQFTDTQYF
>-|TRBJ2-1|TRBV6-4
CASSDSAGSYNEQFF
>-|TRBJ2-2|TRBV9
CASSVFDRVCPGELFF
>-|TRBJ2-7|TRBV4-2
CASSQGYGDRGEQYF
>-|TRBJ2-5|TRBV7-2
CASSLTFETQYF
>-|TRBJ1-1|TRBV19
CASSVTVNTEAFF
>-|TRBJ1-1|TRBV19
CASSIGRGPNTEAFF
>few|TRBJ2-5|TRBV6-5
CASSYGGSVETQYF
>-|TRBJ2-7|TRBV2
CANLKFDKSSYEQYF
>-|TRBJ2-3|TRBV11-2
CASSFPGSIPGPRSQYF
>-|TRBJ2-1|TRBV9
CASSVFGLASNEQFF
>-|TRBJ1-2|TRBV10-2
CASSEKETGHYGYTF
>-|TRBJ2-7|TRBV6-5
CASSYSGRGSVEQYF
>few|TRBJ2-7|TRBV14
CASSPRMEVEQYF
>-|TRBJ2-5|TRBV7-9
CASSTYGTEPKETQYF
>-|TRBJ2-5|TRBV27
CASRRGAETQYF
>-|-|TRBV6-1
CASSEREGPYEQYF
>once|TRBJ2-5|TRBV29-1
CSVDRENSKTQYF
>-|TRBJ1-4|TRBV25-1
CASGGAGTNEKLFF
>-|TRBJ2-7|TRBV9
CASSGTTGPPYEQYF
>once|TRBJ2-1|TRBV7-7
CASSLSWNQGDEQFF
>-|TRBJ2-7|TRBV27
CASSYTGPSYEQYF
>-|TRBJ2-5|TRBV4-1
CASSRDRGIETQYF
>-|TRBJ2-7|TRBV5-4
CASSLGLAGGYEQYF
>-|TRBJ2-7|TRBV6-1
CASSPRGASYEQYF
>-|TRBJ1-4|TRBV27
CASSLTTGGQKLFF
>-|TRBJ1-1|TRBV5-1
CASSLEPNTEAFF
>-|TRBJ1-1|TRBV27
CASSLAGLYTEAFF